The 5 T cell receptor beta chains presented below share a single source sample, sequenced in a study of T cell responses to AZD1222 COVID-19 vaccine. Only in-frame clones appear in the TCRdb table, and some are missing; sequencing was by immunoSEQ multiplex PCR. The sample shows 77,000 or so clones, around 93% of them seen only once. The source material was peripheral blood, sampled 28 days after the second AZD1222 dose. The receptors were sampled from an adult who received the AZD1222 COVID-19 vaccine.

The chain carries TRBV7-9 and TRBJ2-3, with 12 bases that match TRBD2. CDR1 and CDR2 from the germline V gene are SEHNR and FQNEAQ (reference sequence). V dropped 5 bases and J dropped 4; count of bases not matched to a gene: 10. This CDR3 contains 17 residues. CDR3 amino acids: CASSNYGLAGYPDTQYF. The CDR3 DNA is TGTGCCAGCAGCAATTACGGACTAGCGGGATACCCAGATACGCAGTATTTT.

In this sample, this clone turned up once. V usage is TRBV2 and J usage is TRBJ2-7; 11 bases are shared with TRBD2. The CDR3 extends over 18 amino acids. Germline V gene data show CDR1 as SNHLY and CDR2 as FYNNEI. The J segment lost 3 bases and the V segment lost 1 base, leaving 11 bases of the junction unmatched. This CDR3 is CASSEGLAGPQSNYEQYF. Here the CDR3 DNA reads TGTGCCAGCAGTGAAGGACTAGCGGGACCTCAAAGCAACTACGAGCAGTACTTC. The variable domain in full, completed from reference TRBV2 and TRBJ2-7, reads EPEVTQTPSHQVTQMGQEVILRCVPISNHLYFYWYRQILGQKVEFLVSFYNNEISEKSEIFDDQFSVERPDGSNFTLKIRSTKLEDSAMYFCASSEGLAGPQSNYEQYFGPGTRLTVT.

The V call is TRBV28, the J call TRBJ2-3; D possibly corresponds to TRBD1 (5 bases). Per germline, CDR1 MDHEN and CDR2 SYDVKM. This CDR3 is 15 amino acids long. Trimming left V 4 bases short and J 2 bases short, with 13 bases between. The CDR3 nucleotides are TGTGCCAGCAGTTCTACCAGGGTGGTCACAGATACGCAGTATTTT. Its protein is CASSSTRVVTDTQYF.

The J gene is TRBJ2-7, the V gene TRBV5-1; tentatively, D is TRBD1 or TRBD2 (6 bases each). CDR1 is SGHRS and CDR2 is YFSETQ in the germline V gene. V lost 4 bases and J lost 2, with 16 bases in between. This CDR3 has 15 amino acids. The CDR3 sequence is CASSPVRGDAYEQYF. As DNA, the CDR3 is TGCGCCAGCAGCCCTGTAAGGGGGGACGCCTACGAGCAGTACTTC. Full variable domain (missing parts from reference TRBV5-1 and TRBJ2-7): KAGVTQTPRYLIKTRGQQVTLSCSPISGHRSVSWYQQTPGQGLQFLFEYFSETQRNKGNFPGRFSGRQFSNSRSEMNVSTLELGDSALYLCASSPVRGDAYEQYFGPGTRLTVT.

V is TRBV18 and J is TRBJ1-5, with 8 bases identical to TRBD1. Germline CDR1 and CDR2: KGHSH and LQKENI. CDR3 length: 19 residues. The trim removed 2 bases at V and 0 bases at J, leaving 12 bases unmatched. The CDR3: CASSPDGTGGFYSNQPQHF. CDR3 coding DNA: TGTGCCAGCTCACCAGATGGGACAGGCGGATTTTATAGCAATCAGCCCCAGCATTTT.